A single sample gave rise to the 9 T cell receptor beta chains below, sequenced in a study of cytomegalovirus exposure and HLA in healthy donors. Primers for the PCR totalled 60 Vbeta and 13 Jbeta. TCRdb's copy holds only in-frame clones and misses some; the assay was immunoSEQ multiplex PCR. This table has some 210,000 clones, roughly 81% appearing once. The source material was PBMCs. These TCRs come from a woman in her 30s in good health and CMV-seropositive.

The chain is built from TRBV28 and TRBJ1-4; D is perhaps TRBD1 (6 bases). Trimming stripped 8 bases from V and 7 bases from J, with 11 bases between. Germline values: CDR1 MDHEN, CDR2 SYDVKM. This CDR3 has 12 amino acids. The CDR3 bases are TGTGCCAGCGAGGGGGTGGGTGAAAAACTGTTTTTT. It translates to CASEGVGEKLFF. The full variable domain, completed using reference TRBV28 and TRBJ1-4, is DVKVTQSSRYLVKRTGEKVFLECVQDMDHENMFWYRQDPGLGLRLIYFSYDVKMKEKGDIPEGYSVSREKKERFSLILESASTNQTSMYLCASEGVGEKLFFGSGTQLSVL.

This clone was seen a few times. CDR3 sequence reads: CASSDHQGFSNQPQHF. In DNA, the CDR3 is TGTGCCAGCAGTGACCATCAGGGCTTTAGCAATCAGCCCCAGCATTTT. The J gene is TRBJ1-5, the V gene TRBV6-1; D may be TRBD1 (5 bases). Germline V CDR1 and CDR2: MNHNS, SASEGT. The CDR3 has 16 amino acids. The ends were cut back, 3 bases at V and 0 bases at J, with 12 bases in the middle.

In DNA, the CDR3 is TGTGCCAGCAGTTACAACCACCGGGATCCGAGTGGCTACACCTTC. Protein product: CASSYNHRDPSGYTF. This chain connects TRBV6-5 to TRBJ1-2; D gene ambiguous. V was pared by 2 bases and J by 7 bases, with 17 bases between. The CDR3 totals 15 residues. The V gene's germline CDR1 is MNHEY and CDR2 SVGAGI.

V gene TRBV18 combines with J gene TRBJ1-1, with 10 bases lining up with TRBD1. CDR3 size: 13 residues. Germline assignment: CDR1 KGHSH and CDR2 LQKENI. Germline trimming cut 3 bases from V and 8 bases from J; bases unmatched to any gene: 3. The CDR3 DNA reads TGTGCCAGCTCACCGCCGGGACAGGGGGAAGCTTTCTTT. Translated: CASSPPGQGEAFF.

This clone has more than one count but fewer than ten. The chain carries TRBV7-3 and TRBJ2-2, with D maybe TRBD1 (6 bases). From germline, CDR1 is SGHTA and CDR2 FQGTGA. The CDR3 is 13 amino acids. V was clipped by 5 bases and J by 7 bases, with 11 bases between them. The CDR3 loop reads CASSPRGYGELFF. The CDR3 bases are TGTGCCAGCAGCCCAAGGGGGTACGGGGAGCTGTTTTTT.

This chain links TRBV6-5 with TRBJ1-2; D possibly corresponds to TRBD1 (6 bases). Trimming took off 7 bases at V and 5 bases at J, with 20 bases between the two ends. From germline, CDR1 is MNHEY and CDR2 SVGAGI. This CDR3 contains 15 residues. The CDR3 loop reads CASNAGWGQVYGYTF. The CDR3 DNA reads TGTGCCAGCAACGCGGGTTGGGGGCAAGTTTATGGCTACACCTTC.

The CDR3 DNA reads TGTGCCAGCAGCTTAGAGAGGAACACTGAAGCTTTCTTT. It encodes CASSLERNTEAFF. This chain links TRBV7-2 with TRBJ1-1; no clear D gene. Germline V lookup: CDR1 SGHTA, CDR2 FQGNSA. Trimming stripped 1 base from V and 1 base from J, with 4 bases between. CDR3 size: 13 residues. Filled out from reference TRBV7-2 and TRBJ1-1, the complete variable domain reads GAGVSQSPSNKVTEKGKDVELRCDPISGHTALYWYRQSLGQGLEFLIYFQGNSAPDKSGLPSDRFSAERTGGSVSTLTIQRTQQEDSAVYLCASSLERNTEAFFGQGTRLTVV.

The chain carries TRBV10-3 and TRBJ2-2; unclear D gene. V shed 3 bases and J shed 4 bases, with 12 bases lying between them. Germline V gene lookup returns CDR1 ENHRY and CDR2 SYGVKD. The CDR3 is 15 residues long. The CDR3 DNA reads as TGTGCCATCAGTGACTCAAGGAGACCCACCGGGGAGCTGTTTTTT. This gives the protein CAISDSRRPTGELFF.

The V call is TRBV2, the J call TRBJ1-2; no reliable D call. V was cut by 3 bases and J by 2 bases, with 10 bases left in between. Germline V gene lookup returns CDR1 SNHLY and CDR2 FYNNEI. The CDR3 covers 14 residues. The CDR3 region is CASSDRYSNYGYTF. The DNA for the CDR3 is TGTGCCAGCAGTGATAGGTACAGCAACTATGGCTACACCTTC.